A single sample is the source of the 18 T cell receptor beta chains below, sequenced in a study of CD8 T cells in Susac syndrome. RNA amounts of roughly 0.5 to 1 ug underwent reverse transcription with random hexamers. TCRdb fed the immunoSEQ multiplex PCR reads into MiXCR, producing one record per CDR3 protein. The repertoire holds around 270,000 distinct CDR3 sequences, with approximately 90% as singletons. Material: CD8+ T cells from PBMCs. The receptors stem from a human donor with multiple sclerosis.

V and J are TRBV2 and TRBJ2-6; D not resolved. Per the germline V gene, CDR1 is SNHLY and CDR2 is FYNNEI. CDR3 length equals 15 residues. Trimming removed 3 bases at V and 0 bases at J, with 6 bases between. CDR3 in amino acids: CASSDGVSGANVLTF. CDR3 coding DNA: TGTGCCAGCAGTGATGGAGTCTCTGGGGCCAACGTCCTGACTTTC.

The CDR3 region has the DNA TGTGCCAGCAGTTCCCACTCCTACGAGCAGTACTTC. Its translation: CASSSHSYEQYF. This rearrangement joins TRBV27 to TRBJ2-7; D call uncertain. Per the germline V gene, CDR1 is MNHEY and CDR2 is SMNVEV (reference sequence). This CDR3 region has 12 residues. V was shortened by 4 bases and J by 0 bases, with 4 bases between the two germline ends.

The rearrangement uses TRBV5-1 and TRBJ1-3, with a weak D call TRBD1 (6 bases). The V gene's germline CDR1 is SGHRS and CDR2 YFSETQ. V was pared by 0 bases and J by 2 bases, with 9 bases between. The CDR3 covers 15 residues. The CDR3 reads CASSLDHRAGNTIYF. In nucleotides, the CDR3 is TGCGCCAGCAGCTTGGATCACAGGGCTGGAAACACCATATATTTT. Based on the CDR3 plus reference TRBV5-1 and TRBJ1-3, the full variable domain is KAGVTQTPRYLIKTRGQQVTLSCSPISGHRSVSWYQQTPGQGLQFLFEYFSETQRNKGNFPGRFSGRQFSNSRSEMNVSTLELGDSALYLCASSLDHRAGNTIYFGEGSWLTVV.

The chain links TRBV4-1 to TRBJ1-5, with unresolved D. The CDR3 extends over 15 amino acids. In germline, CDR1 is MGHRA, CDR2 YSYEKL. V gave up 3 bases and J gave up 0 bases, with 9 bases separating them. The CDR3 DNA sequence: TGCGCCAGCAGCCAGGACGACAATAGCAATCAGCCCCAGCATTTT. As protein: CASSQDDNSNQPQHF.

The chain combines TRBV7-2 with TRBJ2-1; TRBD2 aligns across 10 bases. There are 17 residues in the CDR3. CDR1 and CDR2 from the germline V gene are SGHTA and FQGNSA. The V segment lost 5 bases and the J segment 8 bases; nucleotides outside the gene matches: 15. The CDR3 DNA reads TGTGCCAGCAGCCCGGCGACGGGACTAGCGTTCGTAGATGAGCAGTTCTTC. Translated, it gives CASSPATGLAFVDEQFF.

The V and J genes are TRBV7-3 and TRBJ2-3, with D possibly being TRBD1 or TRBD2 (6 bases each). Germline V gene data show CDR1 as SGHTA and CDR2 as FQGTGA. The V end lost 6 bases, the J end lost 2 bases, and 9 bases lay between the germline ends. The CDR3 spans 13 residues. DNA for the CDR3: TGTGCCAGCAGGGGGGGACACACAGATACGCAGTATTTT. Protein sequence: CASRGGHTDTQYF.

The V gene is TRBV29-1, the J gene TRBJ1-2; maybe TRBD1 (5 bases). The germline CDR1 and CDR2 sequences are SQVTM and ANQGSEA. The CDR3 totals 12 residues. The ends were cut back, 6 bases at V and 4 bases at J, with 12 bases in the middle. CDR3 sequence reads: CSVVDSPYGYTF. The CDR3 DNA follows: TGCAGCGTCGTCGACAGCCCCTATGGCTACACCTTC.

This clonotype was observed once. The chain joins TRBV28 to TRBJ2-2; tentatively, D is TRBD1 (5 bases). CDR1 is MDHEN, CDR2 SYDVKM, per germline. CDR3 size: 13 residues. V lost 5 bases to trimming and J lost 8 bases, with 12 bases between them. DNA of the CDR3: TGTGCCAGCAGTCCCCAGGGATTTGGGGAGCTGTTTTTT. Its translation: CASSPQGFGELFF.

This rearrangement joins TRBV13 to TRBJ2-3; 12 nucleotides line up with TRBD2. With V trimmed by 1 base and J by 0 bases, 2 bases remained unmatched. This CDR3 is 17 amino acids long. CDR1 and CDR2 from the germline V gene are PRHDT and FYEKMQ (reference sequence). The CDR3 DNA follows: TGTGCCAGCAGCTTAGAAGGACTAGCGGGGAGCACAGATACGCAGTATTTT. This encodes CASSLEGLAGSTDTQYF.

V gene TRBV7-9 combines with J gene TRBJ2-5; D may be TRBD2 (5 bases). This CDR3 spans 16 amino acids. Looked up from germline, CDR1 is SEHNR and CDR2 is FQNEAQ (reference sequence). Trimming shortened V by 5 bases and J by 6 bases, and 22 bases separated the two germline ends. The CDR3 here is CASSTEDSPDYKTQYF. The CDR3 coding sequence is TGTGCCAGCAGCACAGAGGACTCACCCGATTATAAGACCCAGTACTTC.

CDR3 nucleotides: TGTGCCAGCGAGTCGGTAAACACCGGGGAGCTGTTTTTT. Residues: CASESVNTGELFF. The chain joins TRBV7-9 to TRBJ2-2; D gene ambiguous. This CDR3 has 13 amino acids. Germline V gene sequence: CDR1 SEHNR, CDR2 FQNEAQ (reference sequence). Between the trimmed V and J ends, which lost 8 bases and 2 bases, there was a span of 9 bases.

CDR3 sequence reads: CSALAGLNYGYTF. CDR3 nucleotide sequence: TGCAGCGCCCTGGCAGGCCTTAACTATGGCTACACCTTC. This sequence joins TRBV29-1 and TRBJ1-2; D not certain. This CDR3 contains 13 residues. Germline V gene data show CDR1 as SQVTM and CDR2 as ANQGSEA. The V and J ends lost 7 bases and 1 base respectively, with 13 bases between them.

The V and J genes are TRBV6-1 and TRBJ2-7; unclear D gene. This CDR3 is built from 12 residues. Per germline, CDR1 MNHNS and CDR2 SASEGT. The germline V and J ends were trimmed by 2 bases and 3 bases, with 5 bases remaining between them. The CDR3 loop reads CASSERVYEQYF. The CDR3 DNA reads TGTGCCAGCAGTGAACGGGTCTACGAGCAGTACTTC.

The chain has TRBV6-2 or TRBV6-3 and TRBJ2-1; 10 bases line up with TRBD2. The ends lost 2 bases at V and 10 bases at J; junction bases unmatched: 14. The CDR3 covers 17 residues. Looked up from germline, CDR1 is MNHEY and CDR2 is SVGEGT. The CDR3 here is CASSYVASGSQGYEQFF. CDR3 bases: TGTGCCAGCAGTTACGTGGCTAGCGGGAGCCAAGGTTACGAGCAGTTCTTC.

The V gene is TRBV9, the J gene TRBJ2-1; 11 bases fit TRBD2. CDR3 length: 17 amino acids. Germline assignment: CDR1 SGDLS and CDR2 YYNGEE. V lost 4 bases and J lost 0; bases outside the gene matches: 6. This CDR3 is CASSPGTSGASYNEQFF. Here the CDR3 DNA reads TGTGCCAGCAGCCCAGGGACTAGCGGAGCCTCCTACAATGAGCAGTTCTTC. Supplemented by reference TRBV9 and TRBJ2-1, the full variable domain reads DSGVTQTPKHLITATGQRVTLRCSPRSGDLSVYWYQQSLDQGLQFLIQYYNGEERAKGNILERFSAQQFPDLHSELNLSSLELGDSALYFCASSPGTSGASYNEQFFGPGTRLTVL.

The CDR3 sequence is CASSVAKAGGPSTGELFF. As DNA, the CDR3 is TGTGCCAGCAGCGTAGCGAAAGCGGGGGGGCCGAGCACCGGGGAGCTGTTTTTT. The rearrangement links TRBV9 to TRBJ2-2; 10 bases are a match to TRBD2. The CDR3 is made up of 18 amino acids. From germline, CDR1 is SGDLS and CDR2 YYNGEE. J gave up 4 bases and V 0 bases, and 9 bases lay outside the gene matches.

V gene TRBV20-1 combines with J gene TRBJ2-7; D is undetermined. With 3 bases removed from V and 4 bases from J, the gap between germline ends came to 10 bases. This CDR3 has 12 residues. Germline V lookup: CDR1 DFQATT, CDR2 SNEGSKA (reference sequence). The CDR3 DNA follows: TGCAGTGCTAGGCCGGGCGTTTACGAGCAGTACTTC. It codes for CSARPGVYEQYF.

This clonotype was counted a few times. The V gene is TRBV27, the J gene TRBJ2-7, with D perhaps matching TRBD1 (5 bases). The CDR3 has 13 amino acids. CDR1 and CDR2 (germline): MNHEY, SMNVEV (reference sequence). Trimming took off 3 bases at V and 3 bases at J, with 9 bases between the two ends. CDR3 in amino acids: CASSFQGFYEQYF. CDR3 bases: TGTGCCAGCAGTTTCCAGGGATTCTACGAGCAGTACTTC.